This T cell receptor beta chain was sequenced in a study of radiation and T cells in renal cell carcinoma. With respect to this clone: Its target is not known.

Profiled with immunoSEQ multiplex PCR; TCRdb holds only in-frame clones, not every one. The table has 30,000 to 40,000 clones, roughly 80% seen once. Sample time point: blood 4 weeks post-SBRT, at nephrectomy. The treatment was: 15 Gy SBRT to primary tumor, nephrectomy 4 weeks later. Nephrectomy followed 15 Gy stereotactic body radiation by 4 weeks. Serial blood draws occurred at baseline and 2 and 4 weeks post-SBRT. Clear cell pathology was present in this patient's renal cell carcinoma. Study outcomes and limitations: Top tumor clonotypes rose in blood 2 weeks post-radiation, then contracted.

The TCR comes from a man in his 60s with renal cell carcinoma. The source material was blood, sampled from a patient whose treatment included radiotherapy and nephrectomy.

For the CDR3, the DNA is TGCGCCAGCAGCACCGGACTAGGCACAGATACGCAGTATTTT. Translating gives CASSTGLGTDTQYF. The chain recombines TRBV5-1 with TRBJ2-3, with TRBD2 matching 7 bases. The V segment lost 4 bases and the J segment 1 base; nucleotides outside the gene matches: 3. Germline V lookup: CDR1 SGHRS, CDR2 YFSETQ. The CDR3 spans 14 residues.